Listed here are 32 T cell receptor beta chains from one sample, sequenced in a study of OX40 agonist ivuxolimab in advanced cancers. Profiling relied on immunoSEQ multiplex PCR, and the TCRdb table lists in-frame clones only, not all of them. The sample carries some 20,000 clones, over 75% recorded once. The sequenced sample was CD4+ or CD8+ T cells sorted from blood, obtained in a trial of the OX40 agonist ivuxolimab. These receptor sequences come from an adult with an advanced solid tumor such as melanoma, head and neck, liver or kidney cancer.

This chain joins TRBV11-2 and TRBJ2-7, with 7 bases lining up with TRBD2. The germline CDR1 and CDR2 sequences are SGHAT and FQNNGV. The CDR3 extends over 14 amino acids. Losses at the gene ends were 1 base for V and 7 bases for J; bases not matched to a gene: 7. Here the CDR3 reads CASSLVGGAGEQYF. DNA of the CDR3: TGTGCCAGCAGCTTAGTGGGAGGGGCTGGGGAGCAGTACTTC.

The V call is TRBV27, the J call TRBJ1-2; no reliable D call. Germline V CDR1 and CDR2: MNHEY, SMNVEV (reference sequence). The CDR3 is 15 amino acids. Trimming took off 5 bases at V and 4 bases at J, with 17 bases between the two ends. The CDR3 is CASSLRGVASYGYTF. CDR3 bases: TGTGCCAGCAGTCTTCGGGGAGTAGCCTCCTATGGCTACACCTTC.

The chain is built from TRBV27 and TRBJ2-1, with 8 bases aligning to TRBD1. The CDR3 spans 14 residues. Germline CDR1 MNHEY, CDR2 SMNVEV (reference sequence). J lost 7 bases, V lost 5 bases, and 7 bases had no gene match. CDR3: CASSERTGKNEQFF. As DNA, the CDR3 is TGTGCCAGCAGTGAACGGACAGGGAAGAATGAGCAGTTCTTC.

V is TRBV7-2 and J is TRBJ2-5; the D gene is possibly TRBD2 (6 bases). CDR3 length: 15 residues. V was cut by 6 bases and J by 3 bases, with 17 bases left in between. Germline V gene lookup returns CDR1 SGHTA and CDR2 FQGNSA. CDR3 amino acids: CASSRLTRVKETQYF. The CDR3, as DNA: TGTGCCAGCAGTCGCCTGACTAGAGTTAAAGAGACCCAGTACTTC.

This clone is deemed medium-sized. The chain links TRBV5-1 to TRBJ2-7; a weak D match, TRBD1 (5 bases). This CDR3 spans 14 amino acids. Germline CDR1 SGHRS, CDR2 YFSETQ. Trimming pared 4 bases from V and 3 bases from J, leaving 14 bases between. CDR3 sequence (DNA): TGCGCCAGCAGCACGCGGACACAGATCTACGAGCAGTACTTC. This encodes CASSTRTQIYEQYF.

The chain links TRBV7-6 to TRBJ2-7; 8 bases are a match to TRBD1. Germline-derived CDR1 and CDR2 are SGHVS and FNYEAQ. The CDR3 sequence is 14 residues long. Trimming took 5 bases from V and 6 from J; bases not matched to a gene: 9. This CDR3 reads CASSPRTGLPEQYF. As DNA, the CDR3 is TGTGCCAGCAGCCCGAGGACAGGGTTGCCCGAGCAGTACTTC.

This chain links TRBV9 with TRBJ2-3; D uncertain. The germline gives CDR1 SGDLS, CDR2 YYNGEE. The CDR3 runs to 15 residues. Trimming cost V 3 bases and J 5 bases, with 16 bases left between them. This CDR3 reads CASSAASERQDTQYF. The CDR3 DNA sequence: TGTGCCAGCAGCGCAGCTTCGGAGAGGCAAGATACGCAGTATTTT. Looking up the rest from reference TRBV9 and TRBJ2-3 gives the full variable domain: DSGVTQTPKHLITATGQRVTLRCSPRSGDLSVYWYQQSLDQGLQFLIQYYNGEERAKGNILERFSAQQFPDLHSELNLSSLELGDSALYFCASSAASERQDTQYFGPGTRLTVL.

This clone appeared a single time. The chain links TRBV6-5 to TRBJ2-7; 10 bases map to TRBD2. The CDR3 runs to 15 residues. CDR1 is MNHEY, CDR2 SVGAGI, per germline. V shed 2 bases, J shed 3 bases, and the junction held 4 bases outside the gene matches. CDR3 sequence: CASSYLAGENYEQYF. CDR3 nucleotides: TGTGCCAGCAGTTACCTAGCGGGAGAGAACTACGAGCAGTACTTC.

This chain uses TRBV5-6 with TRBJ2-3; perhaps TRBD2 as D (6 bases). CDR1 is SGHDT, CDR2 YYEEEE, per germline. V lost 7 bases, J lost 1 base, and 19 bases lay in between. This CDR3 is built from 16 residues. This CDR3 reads CASFRGAGWGTDTQYF. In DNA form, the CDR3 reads TGTGCCAGCTTCCGCGGGGCAGGCTGGGGCACAGATACGCAGTATTTT.

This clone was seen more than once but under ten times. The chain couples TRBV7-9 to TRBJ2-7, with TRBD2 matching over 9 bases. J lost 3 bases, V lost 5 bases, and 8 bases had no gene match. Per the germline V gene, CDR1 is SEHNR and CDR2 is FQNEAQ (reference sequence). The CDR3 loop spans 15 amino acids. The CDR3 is CASSPMGLANYEQYF. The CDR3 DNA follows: TGTGCCAGCAGCCCTATGGGACTAGCAAACTACGAGCAGTACTTC.

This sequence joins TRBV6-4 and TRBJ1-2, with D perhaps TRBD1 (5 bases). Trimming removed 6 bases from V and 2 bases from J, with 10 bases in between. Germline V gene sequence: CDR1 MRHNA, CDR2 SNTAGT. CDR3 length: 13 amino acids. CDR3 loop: CASSPTENYGYTF. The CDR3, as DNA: TGTGCCAGCAGCCCGACAGAGAACTATGGCTACACCTTC.

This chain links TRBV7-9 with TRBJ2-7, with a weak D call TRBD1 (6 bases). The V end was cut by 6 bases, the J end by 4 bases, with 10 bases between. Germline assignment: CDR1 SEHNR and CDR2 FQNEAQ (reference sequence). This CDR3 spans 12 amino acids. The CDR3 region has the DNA TGTGCCAGCAGGACAGGTTCTTACGAGCAGTACTTC. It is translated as CASRTGSYEQYF.

CDR3 loop: CSVPPLAGGREYNEQFF. DNA of the CDR3: TGCAGCGTTCCCCCCCTAGCGGGAGGGAGGGAGTACAATGAGCAGTTCTTC. This rearrangement joins TRBV29-1 to TRBJ2-1, with TRBD2 matching over 12 bases. The germline V gene encodes CDR1 SQVTM and CDR2 ANQGSEA. There are 17 residues in the CDR3. V lost 5 bases and J lost 4; bases outside the gene matches: 12.

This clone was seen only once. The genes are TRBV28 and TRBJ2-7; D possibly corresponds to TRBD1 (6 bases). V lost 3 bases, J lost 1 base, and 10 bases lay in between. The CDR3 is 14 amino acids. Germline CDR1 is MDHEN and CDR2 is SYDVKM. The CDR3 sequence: CASSLKRGSYEQYF. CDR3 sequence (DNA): TGTGCCAGCAGTTTGAAAAGGGGGTCCTACGAGCAGTACTTC.

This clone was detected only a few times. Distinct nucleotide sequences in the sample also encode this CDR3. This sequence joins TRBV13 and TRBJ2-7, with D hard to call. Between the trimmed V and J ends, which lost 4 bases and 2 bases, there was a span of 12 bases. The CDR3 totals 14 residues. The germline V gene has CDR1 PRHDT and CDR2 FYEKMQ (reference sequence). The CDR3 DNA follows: TGTGCCAGCAGCTCCTCCGGATCTACCTACGAGCAGTACTTC. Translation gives CASSSSGSTYEQYF.

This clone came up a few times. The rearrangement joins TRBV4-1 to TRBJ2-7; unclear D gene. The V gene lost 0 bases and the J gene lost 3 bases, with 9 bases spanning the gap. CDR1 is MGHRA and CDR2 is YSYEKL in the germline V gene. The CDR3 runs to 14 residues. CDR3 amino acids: CASSQDRANYEQYF. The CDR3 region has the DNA TGCGCCAGCAGCCAAGACCGAGCGAACTACGAGCAGTACTTC.

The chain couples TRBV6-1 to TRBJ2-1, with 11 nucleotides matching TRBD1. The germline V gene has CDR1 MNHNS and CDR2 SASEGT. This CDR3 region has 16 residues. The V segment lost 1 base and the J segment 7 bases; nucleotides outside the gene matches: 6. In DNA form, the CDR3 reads TGTGCCAGCAGTGAAGACACCGGGACAGGGGGTAATGAGCAGTTCTTC. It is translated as CASSEDTGTGGNEQFF.

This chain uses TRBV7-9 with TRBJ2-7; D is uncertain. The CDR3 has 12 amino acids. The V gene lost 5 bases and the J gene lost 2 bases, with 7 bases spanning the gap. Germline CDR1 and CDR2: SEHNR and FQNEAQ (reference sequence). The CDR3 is CASSTATYEQYF. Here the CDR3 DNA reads TGTGCCAGCAGCACCGCGACCTACGAGCAGTACTTC.

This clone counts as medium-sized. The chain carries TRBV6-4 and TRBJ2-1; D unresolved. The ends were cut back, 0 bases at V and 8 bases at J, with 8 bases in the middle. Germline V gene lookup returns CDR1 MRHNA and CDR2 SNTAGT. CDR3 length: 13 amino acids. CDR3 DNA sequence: TGTGCCAGCAGTGACTCGGAAGAGGATGAGCAGTTCTTC. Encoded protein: CASSDSEEDEQFF.

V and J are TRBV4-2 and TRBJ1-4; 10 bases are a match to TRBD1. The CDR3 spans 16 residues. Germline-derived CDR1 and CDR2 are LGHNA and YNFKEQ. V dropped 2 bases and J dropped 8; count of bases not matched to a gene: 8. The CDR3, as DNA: TGTGCCAGCAGCCAAAAGCCGGGGACAGGGGCAGAAAAACTGTTTTTT. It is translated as CASSQKPGTGAEKLFF.

The CDR3 DNA sequence: TGTGCCAGCAGCTCCCCGGGACTAGGGGAGACCCAGTACTTC. Amino acid sequence: CASSSPGLGETQYF. The genes are TRBV11-3 and TRBJ2-5, with TRBD2 identical over 8 bases. J lost 5 bases, V lost 4 bases, and 6 bases had no gene match. This CDR3 has 14 residues. The germline V gene has CDR1 SGHNT and CDR2 YENEEA.

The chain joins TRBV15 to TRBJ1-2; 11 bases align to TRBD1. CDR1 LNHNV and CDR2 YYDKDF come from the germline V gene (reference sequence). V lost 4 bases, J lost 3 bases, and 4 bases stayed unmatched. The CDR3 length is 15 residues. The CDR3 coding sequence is TGTGCCACCAGCACCGGGACAGGGGGGTACTATGGCTACACCTTC. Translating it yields CATSTGTGGYYGYTF.

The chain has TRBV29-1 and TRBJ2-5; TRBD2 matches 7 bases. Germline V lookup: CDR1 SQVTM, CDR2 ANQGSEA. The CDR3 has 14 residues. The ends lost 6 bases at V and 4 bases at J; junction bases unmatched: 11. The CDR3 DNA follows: TGCAGCGTCACTCCCGGGGAGGGACCAGAGACCCAGTACTTC. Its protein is CSVTPGEGPETQYF.

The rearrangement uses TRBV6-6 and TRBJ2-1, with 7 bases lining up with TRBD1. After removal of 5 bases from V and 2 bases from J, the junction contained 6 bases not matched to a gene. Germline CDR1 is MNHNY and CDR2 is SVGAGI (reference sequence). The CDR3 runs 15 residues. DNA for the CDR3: TGTGCCAGCAGTATCAACAGGGGAACCTACAATGAGCAGTTCTTC. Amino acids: CASSINRGTYNEQFF.

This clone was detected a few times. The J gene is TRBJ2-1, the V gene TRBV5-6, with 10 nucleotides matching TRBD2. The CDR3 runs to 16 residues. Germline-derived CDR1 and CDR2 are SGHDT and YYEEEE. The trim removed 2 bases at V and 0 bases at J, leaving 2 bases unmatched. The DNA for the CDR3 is TGTGCCAGCAGCTTACTAGCGGGGAGCTCCTACAATGAGCAGTTCTTC. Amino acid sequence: CASSLLAGSSYNEQFF.

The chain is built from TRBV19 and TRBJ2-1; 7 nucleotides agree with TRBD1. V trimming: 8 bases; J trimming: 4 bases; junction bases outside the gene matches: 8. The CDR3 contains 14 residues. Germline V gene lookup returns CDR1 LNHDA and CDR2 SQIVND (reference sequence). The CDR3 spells CASWGPGGYNEQFF. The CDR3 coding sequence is TGTGCCAGTTGGGGCCCAGGGGGATACAATGAGCAGTTCTTC.

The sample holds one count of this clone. Here the CDR3 DNA reads TGTGCCAGCAGCCCTACTAGTTCCCATGAGCAGTTCTTC. Amino acids: CASSPTSSHEQFF. The chain carries TRBV11-3 and TRBJ2-1; D might be TRBD2 (5 bases). CDR3 length: 13 residues. Germline V gene sequence: CDR1 SGHNT, CDR2 YENEEA. V lost 5 bases to trimming and J lost 8 bases, with 13 bases between them.

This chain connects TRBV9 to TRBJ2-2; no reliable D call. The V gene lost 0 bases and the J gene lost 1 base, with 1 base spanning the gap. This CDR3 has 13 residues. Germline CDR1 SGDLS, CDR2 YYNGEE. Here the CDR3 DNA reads TGTGCCAGCAGCGTAGGGAACACCGGGGAGCTGTTTTTT. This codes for CASSVGNTGELFF. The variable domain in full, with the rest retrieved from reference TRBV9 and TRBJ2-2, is DSGVTQTPKHLITATGQRVTLRCSPRSGDLSVYWYQQSLDQGLQFLIQYYNGEERAKGNILERFSAQQFPDLHSELNLSSLELGDSALYFCASSVGNTGELFFGEGSRLTVL.

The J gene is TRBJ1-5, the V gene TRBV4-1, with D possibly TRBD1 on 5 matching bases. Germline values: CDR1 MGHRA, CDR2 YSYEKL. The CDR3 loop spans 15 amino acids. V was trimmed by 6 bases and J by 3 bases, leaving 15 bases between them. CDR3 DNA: TGCGCCAGCAGACTCAGGGAGGGAGTCAATCAGCCCCAGCATTTT. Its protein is CASRLREGVNQPQHF.

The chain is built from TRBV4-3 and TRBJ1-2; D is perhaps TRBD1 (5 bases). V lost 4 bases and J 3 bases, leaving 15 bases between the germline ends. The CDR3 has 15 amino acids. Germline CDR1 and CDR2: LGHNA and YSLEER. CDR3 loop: CASSPQSGGDYGYTF. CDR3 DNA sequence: TGCGCCAGCAGCCCCCAGAGCGGGGGGGACTATGGCTACACCTTC.

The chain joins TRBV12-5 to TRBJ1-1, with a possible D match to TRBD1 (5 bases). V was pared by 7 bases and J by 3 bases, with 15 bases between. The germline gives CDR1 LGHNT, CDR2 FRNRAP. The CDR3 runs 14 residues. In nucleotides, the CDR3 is TGTGCTAGTGTGGCGGGGCGGTTTGACACTGAAGCTTTCTTT. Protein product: CASVAGRFDTEAFF.

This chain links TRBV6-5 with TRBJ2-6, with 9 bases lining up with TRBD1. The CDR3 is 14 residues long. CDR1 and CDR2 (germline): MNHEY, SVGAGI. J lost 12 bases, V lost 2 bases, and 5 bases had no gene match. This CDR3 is CASSYAPDRGVLTF. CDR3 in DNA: TGTGCCAGCAGTTACGCCCCGGACAGGGGCGTCCTGACTTTC.